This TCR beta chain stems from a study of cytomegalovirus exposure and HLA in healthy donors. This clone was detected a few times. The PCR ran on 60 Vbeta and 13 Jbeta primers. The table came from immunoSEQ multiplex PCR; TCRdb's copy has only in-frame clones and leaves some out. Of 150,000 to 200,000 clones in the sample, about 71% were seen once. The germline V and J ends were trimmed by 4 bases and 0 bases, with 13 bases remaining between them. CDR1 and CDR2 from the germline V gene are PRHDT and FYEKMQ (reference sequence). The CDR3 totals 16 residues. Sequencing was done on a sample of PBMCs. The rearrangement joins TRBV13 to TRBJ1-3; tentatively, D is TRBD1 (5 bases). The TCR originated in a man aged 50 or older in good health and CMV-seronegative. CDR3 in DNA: TGTGCCAGCAGCTCAAGACGGACAAGCTCTGGAAACACCATATATTTT. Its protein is CASSSRRTSSGNTIYF. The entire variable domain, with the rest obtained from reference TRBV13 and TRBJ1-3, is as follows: AAGVIQSPRHLIKEKRETATLKCYPIPRHDTVYWYQQGPGQDPQFLISFYEKMQSDKGSIPDRFSAQQFSDYHSELNMSSLELGDSALYFCASSSRRTSSGNTIYFGEGSWLTVV.